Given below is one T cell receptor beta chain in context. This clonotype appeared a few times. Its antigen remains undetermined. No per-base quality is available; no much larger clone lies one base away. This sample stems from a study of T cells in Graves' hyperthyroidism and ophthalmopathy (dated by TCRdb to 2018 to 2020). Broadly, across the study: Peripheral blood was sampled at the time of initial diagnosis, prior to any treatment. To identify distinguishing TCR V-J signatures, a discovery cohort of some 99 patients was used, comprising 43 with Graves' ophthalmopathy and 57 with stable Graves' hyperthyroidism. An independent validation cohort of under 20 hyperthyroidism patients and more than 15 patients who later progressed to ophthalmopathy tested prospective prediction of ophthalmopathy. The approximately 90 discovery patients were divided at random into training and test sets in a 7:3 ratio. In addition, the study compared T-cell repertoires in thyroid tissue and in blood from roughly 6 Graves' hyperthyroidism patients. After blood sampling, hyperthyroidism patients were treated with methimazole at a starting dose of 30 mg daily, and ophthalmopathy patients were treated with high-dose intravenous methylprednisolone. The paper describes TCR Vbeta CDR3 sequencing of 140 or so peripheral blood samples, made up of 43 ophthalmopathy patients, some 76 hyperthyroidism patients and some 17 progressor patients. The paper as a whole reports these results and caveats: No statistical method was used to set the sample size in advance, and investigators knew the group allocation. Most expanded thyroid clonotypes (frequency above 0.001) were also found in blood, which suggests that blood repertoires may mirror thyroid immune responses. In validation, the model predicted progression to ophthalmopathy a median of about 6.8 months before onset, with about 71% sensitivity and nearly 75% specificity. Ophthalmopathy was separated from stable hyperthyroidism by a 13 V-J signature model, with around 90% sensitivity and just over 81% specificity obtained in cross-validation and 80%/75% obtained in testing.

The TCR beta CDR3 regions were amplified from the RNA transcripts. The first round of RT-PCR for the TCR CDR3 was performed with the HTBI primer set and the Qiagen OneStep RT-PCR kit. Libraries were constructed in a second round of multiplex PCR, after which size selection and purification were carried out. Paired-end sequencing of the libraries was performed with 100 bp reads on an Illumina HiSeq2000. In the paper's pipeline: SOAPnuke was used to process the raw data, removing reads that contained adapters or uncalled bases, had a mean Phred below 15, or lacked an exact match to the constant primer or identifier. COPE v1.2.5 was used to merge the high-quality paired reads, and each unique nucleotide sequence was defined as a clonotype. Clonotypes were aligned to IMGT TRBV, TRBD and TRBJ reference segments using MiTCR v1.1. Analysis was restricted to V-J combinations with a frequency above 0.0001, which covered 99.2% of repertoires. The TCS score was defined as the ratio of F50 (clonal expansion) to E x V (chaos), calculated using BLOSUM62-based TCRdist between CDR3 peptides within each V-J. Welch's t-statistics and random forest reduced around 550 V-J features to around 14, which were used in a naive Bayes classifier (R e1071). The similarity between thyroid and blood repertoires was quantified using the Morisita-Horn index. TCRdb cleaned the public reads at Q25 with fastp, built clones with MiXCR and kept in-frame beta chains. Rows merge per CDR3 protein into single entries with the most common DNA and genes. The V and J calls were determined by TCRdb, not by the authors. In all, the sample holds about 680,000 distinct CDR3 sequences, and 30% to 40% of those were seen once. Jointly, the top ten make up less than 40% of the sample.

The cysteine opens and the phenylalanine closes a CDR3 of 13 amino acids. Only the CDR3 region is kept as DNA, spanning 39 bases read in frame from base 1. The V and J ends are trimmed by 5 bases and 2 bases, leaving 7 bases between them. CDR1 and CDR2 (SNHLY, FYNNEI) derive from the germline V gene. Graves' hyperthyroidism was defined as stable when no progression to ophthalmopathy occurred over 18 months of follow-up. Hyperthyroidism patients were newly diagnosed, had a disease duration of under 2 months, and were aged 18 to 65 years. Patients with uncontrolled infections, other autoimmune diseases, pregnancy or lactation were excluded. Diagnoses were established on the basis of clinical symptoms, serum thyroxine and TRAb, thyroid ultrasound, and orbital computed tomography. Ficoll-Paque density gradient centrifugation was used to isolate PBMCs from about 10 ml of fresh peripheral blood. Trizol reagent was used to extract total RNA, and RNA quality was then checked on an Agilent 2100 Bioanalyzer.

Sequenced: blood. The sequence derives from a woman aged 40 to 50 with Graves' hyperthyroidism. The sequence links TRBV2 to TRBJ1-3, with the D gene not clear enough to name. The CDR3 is CASSYIAGNTIYF. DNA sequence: TGTGCCAGCAGTTACATAGCTGGAAACACCATATATTTT. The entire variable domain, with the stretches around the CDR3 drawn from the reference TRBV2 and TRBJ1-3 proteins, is EPEVTQTPSHQVTQMGQEVILRCVPISNHLYFYWYRQILGQKVEFLVSFYNNEISEKSEIFDDQFSVERPDGSNFTLKIRSTKLEDSAMYFCASSYIAGNTIYFGEGSWLTVV.